The clone carrying this TCR beta chain was detected many times. Stated time point: persistent/refractory GD, antithyroid drugs over 5 years with positive TRAb. Isolated PBMC RNA provided the starting material for the TCR library. An endocrinology department in Xi'an, China, supplied the patients. This specimen belongs to a study of regulatory T cells in long-lasting Graves disease. Both iRepertoire HTBI primers and Arm-PCR of CDR3 regions were used to build the TCR beta libraries. MiXCR, run by TCRdb on the multiplex PCR reads, gives a single entry per CDR3 protein. The sample holds about 430,000 distinct CDR3 sequences, approximately 22% seen once. This CDR3 has 18 residues. Germline CDR1 is SNHLY and CDR2 is FYNNEI. V trimming: 6 bases; J trimming: 3 bases; junction bases outside the gene matches: 12.

The sequence was collected from a female donor with Graves disease. The source was peripheral blood mononuclear cells (PBMCs), collected when the disease was refractory, from a patient treated with antithyroid drugs. This sequence joins TRBV2 and TRBJ2-7, with 15 bases fitting TRBD2. As DNA, the CDR3 is TGTGCCAGCAGCGATCTGGGGACTAGCGGGAGGACAGACTACGAGCAGTACTTC. This codes for CASSDLGTSGRTDYEQYF.